This record concerns one T cell receptor (beta chain) sequence. This entry belongs to a study of blood T cell repertoires in COVID-19. Study as a whole: From T cells, B-cell-depleted T cells, or PBMCs came the material, which was cDNA or gDNA.

Germline assignment: CDR1 MDHEN and CDR2 SYDVKM. The CDR3 loop spans 14 amino acids. V lost 6 bases and J lost 2, with 13 bases in between. Measured with immunoSEQ multiplex PCR; TCRdb has only the in-frame clones, and not every one. The table shows about 200,000 clones, with around 87% occurring only once. Material for sequencing was peripheral blood. This receptor was obtained from a man aged 60 to 69 with acute or convalescent COVID-19. The gene calls are TRBV28 and TRBJ1-1, with D perhaps TRBD1 (6 bases). CDR3 residues: CASRPGQFNTEAFF. The CDR3, as DNA: TGTGCCAGCAGGCCGGGACAATTCAACACTGAAGCTTTCTTT.